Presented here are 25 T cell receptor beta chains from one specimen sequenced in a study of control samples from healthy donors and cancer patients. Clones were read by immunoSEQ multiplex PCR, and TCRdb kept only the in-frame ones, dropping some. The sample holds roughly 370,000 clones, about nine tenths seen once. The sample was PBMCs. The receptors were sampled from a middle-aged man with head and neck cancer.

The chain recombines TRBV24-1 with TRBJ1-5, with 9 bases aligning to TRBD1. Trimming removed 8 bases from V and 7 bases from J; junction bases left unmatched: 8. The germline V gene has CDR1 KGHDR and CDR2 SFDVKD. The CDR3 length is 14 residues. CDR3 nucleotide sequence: TGTGCCACCACCCTGACAGGGGGTGACCAGCCCCAGCATTTT. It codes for CATTLTGGDQPQHF.

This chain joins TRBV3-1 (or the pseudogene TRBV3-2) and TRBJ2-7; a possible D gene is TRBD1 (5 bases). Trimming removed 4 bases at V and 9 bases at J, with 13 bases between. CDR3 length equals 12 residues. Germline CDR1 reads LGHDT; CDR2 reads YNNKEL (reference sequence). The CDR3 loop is CASSPQGSVQYF. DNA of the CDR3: TGTGCCAGCAGCCCGCAGGGCTCGGTGCAGTACTTC.

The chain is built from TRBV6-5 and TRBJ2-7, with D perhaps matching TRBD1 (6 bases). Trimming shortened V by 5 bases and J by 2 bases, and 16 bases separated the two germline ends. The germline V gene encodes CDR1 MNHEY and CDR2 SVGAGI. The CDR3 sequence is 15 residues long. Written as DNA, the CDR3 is TGTGCCAGCAGTCTGGCCGGACAGCTCGCCTACGAGCAGTACTTC. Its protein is CASSLAGQLAYEQYF.

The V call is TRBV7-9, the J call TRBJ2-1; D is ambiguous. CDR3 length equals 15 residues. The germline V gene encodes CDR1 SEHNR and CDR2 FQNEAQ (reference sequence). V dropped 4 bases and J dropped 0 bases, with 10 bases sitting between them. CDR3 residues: CASSSSEISYNEQFF. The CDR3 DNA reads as TGTGCCAGCAGCTCCAGCGAGATCTCCTACAATGAGCAGTTCTTC.

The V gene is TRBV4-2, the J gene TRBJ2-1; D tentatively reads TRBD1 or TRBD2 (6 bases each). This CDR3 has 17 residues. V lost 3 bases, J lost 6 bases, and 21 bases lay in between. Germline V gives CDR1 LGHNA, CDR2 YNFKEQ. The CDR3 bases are TGTGCCAGCAGCCAGGGAGGTCAGGTGGGGGACATCAATGAGCAGTTCTTC. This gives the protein CASSQGGQVGDINEQFF.

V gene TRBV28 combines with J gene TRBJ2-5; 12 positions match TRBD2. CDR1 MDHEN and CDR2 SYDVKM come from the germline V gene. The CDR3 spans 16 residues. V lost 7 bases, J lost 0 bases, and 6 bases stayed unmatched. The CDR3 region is CASIRWTSGDQETQYF. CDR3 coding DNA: TGTGCCAGCATCCGCTGGACTAGCGGGGACCAAGAGACCCAGTACTTC.

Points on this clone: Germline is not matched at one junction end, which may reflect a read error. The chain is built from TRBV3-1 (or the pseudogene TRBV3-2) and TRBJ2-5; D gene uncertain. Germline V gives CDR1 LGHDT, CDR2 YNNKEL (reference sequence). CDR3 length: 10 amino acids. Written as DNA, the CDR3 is TGTGCCAGCAGCCAAGGGACCCAGTACTTC. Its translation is CASSQGTQYF.

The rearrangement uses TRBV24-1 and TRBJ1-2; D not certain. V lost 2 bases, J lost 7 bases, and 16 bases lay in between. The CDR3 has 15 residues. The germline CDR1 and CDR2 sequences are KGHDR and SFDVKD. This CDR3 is CATSDSTRGGGGYTF. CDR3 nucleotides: TGTGCCACCAGTGATTCCACCAGAGGCGGCGGTGGCTACACCTTC.

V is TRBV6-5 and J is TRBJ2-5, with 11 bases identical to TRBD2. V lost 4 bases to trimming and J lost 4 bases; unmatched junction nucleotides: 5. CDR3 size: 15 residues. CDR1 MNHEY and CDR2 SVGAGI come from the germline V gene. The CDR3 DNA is TGTGCCAGCAGTTCCAGACTAGCGGGACGAGAGACCCAGTACTTC. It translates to CASSSRLAGRETQYF.

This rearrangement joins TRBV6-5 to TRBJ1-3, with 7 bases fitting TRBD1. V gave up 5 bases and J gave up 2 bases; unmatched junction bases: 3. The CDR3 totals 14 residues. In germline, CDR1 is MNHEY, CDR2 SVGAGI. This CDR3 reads CASSRQGTGNTIYF. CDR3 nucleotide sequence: TGTGCCAGCAGTAGACAGGGTACTGGAAACACCATATATTTT.

The CDR3, as DNA: TGTGCCAGCAGTGGACGGAGATTGGAGCAGTTCTTC. This sequence encodes CASSGRRLEQFF. The V gene is TRBV12-3 or TRBV12-4, the J gene TRBJ2-1, with D unresolved. CDR3 length: 12 amino acids. V was cut by 5 bases and J by 10 bases, with 12 bases left in between.

DNA of the CDR3: TGTGCCTGGAGTTTGAAAGAGTTCGAGCAGTACTTC. This sequence encodes CAWSLKEFEQYF. The genes are TRBV30 and TRBJ2-7; D not certain. Germline assignment: CDR1 GTSNPN and CDR2 SVGIG (reference sequence). Trimming removed 2 bases from V and 6 bases from J, with 11 bases in between. The CDR3 is 12 amino acids. The complete variable domain, with remaining parts taken from reference TRBV30 and TRBJ2-7, reads SQTIHQWPATLVQPVGSPLSLECTVEGTSNPNLYWYRQAAGRGLQLLFYSVGIGQISSEVPQNLSASRPQDRQFILSSKKLLLSDSGFYLCAWSLKEFEQYFGPGTRLTVT.

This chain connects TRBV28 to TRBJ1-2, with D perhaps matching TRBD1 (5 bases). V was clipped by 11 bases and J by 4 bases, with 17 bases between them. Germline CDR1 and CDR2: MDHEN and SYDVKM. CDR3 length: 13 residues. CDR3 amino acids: CAGGERASYGYTF. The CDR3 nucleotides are TGTGCCGGGGGGGAGCGAGCGAGCTATGGCTACACCTTC.

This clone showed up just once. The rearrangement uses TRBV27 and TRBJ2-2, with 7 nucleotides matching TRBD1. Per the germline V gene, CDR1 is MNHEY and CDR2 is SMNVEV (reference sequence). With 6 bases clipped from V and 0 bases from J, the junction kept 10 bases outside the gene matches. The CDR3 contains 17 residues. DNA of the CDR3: TGTGCCAGCAGGATAGACAGGGCCCGACCGAACACCGGGGAGCTGTTTTTT. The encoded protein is CASRIDRARPNTGELFF.

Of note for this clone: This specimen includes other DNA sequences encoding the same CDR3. The DNA for the CDR3 is TGTGCCAGCAGCTTGGTCTACGGACAGGGGGCTAGTTCACCCCTCCACTTT. This sequence encodes CASSLVYGQGASSPLHF. The chain combines TRBV5-5 with TRBJ1-6, with TRBD1 identical over 11 bases. CDR1 is SGHKS, CDR2 YYEKEE, per germline (reference sequence). Germline trimming cut 0 bases from V and 9 bases from J; bases unmatched to any gene: 8. The CDR3 runs to 17 residues.

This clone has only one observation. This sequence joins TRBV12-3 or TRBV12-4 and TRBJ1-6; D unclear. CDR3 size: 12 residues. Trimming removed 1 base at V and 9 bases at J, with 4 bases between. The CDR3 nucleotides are TGTGCCAGCAGTTTAGGGTTTTCACCCCTCCACTTT. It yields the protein CASSLGFSPLHF.

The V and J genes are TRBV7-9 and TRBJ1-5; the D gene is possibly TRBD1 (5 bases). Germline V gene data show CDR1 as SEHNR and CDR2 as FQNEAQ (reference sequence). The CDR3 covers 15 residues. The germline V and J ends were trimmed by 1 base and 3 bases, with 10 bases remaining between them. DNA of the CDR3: TGTGCCAGCAGCTTAGACCAGGGCTACAATCAGCCCCAGCATTTT. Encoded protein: CASSLDQGYNQPQHF.

CDR3 nucleotides: TGTGCCAGCAGCATAGGGACAGGGGGGCGGGATACGCAGTATTTT. Its translation: CASSIGTGGRDTQYF. The chain combines TRBV5-8 with TRBJ2-3; 11 bases line up with TRBD1. The germline gives CDR1 SGHTS, CDR2 YDEGEE. Germline trimming cut 4 bases from V and 6 bases from J; bases unmatched to any gene: 7. The CDR3 consists of 15 residues.

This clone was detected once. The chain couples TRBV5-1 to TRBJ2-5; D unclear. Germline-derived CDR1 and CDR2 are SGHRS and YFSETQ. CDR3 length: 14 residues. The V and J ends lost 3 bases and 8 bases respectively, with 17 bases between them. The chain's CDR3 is CASSSDLTLDTQYF. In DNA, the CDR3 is TGCGCCAGCAGCTCCGACCTGACCCTGGACACCCAGTACTTC.

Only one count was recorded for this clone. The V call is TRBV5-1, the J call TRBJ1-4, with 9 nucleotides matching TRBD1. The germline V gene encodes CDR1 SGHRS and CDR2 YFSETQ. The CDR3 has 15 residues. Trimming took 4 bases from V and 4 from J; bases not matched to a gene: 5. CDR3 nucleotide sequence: TGCGCCAGCAGCGCGTACAGGGGGCATAATGAAAAACTGTTTTTT. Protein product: CASSAYRGHNEKLFF.

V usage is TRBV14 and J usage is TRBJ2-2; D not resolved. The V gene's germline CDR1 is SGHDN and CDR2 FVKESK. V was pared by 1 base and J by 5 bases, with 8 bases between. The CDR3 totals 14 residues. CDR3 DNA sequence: TGTGCCAGCAGCCAAGTGATAGCAACCGGGGAGCTGTTTTTT. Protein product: CASSQVIATGELFF. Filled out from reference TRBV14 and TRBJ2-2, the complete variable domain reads EAGVTQFPSHSVIEKGQTVTLRCDPISGHDNLYWYRRVMGKEIKFLLHFVKESKQDESGMPNNRFLAERTGGTYSTLKVQPAELEDSGVYFCASSQVIATGELFFGEGSRLTVL.

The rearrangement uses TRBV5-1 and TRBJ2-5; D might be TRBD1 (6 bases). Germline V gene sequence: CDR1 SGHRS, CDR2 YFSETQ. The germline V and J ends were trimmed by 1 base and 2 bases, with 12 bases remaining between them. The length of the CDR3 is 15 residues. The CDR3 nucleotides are TGCGCCAGCAGCTTGCAGGTGGGGGCTCAAGAGACCCAGTACTTC. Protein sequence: CASSLQVGAQETQYF.

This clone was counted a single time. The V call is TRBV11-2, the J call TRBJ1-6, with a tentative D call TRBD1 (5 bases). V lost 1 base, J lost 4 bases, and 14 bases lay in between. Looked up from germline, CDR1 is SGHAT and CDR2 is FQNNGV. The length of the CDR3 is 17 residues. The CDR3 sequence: CASSLVSPTAYNSPLHF. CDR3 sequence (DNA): TGTGCCAGCAGCTTAGTCTCCCCGACAGCGTATAATTCACCCCTCCACTTT.

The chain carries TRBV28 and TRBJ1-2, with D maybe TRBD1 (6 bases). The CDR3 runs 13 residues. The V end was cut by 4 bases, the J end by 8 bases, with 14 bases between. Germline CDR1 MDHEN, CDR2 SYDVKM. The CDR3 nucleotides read TGTGCCAGCAGTTACAGGGAAATGAGGGGCTACACCTTC. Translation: CASSYREMRGYTF.

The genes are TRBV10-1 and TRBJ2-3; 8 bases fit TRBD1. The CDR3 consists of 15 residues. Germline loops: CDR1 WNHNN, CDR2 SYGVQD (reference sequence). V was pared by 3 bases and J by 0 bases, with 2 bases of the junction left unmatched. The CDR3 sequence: CASSDWDRSTDTQYF. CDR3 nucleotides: TGCGCCAGCAGTGACTGGGACAGGAGCACAGATACGCAGTATTTT.